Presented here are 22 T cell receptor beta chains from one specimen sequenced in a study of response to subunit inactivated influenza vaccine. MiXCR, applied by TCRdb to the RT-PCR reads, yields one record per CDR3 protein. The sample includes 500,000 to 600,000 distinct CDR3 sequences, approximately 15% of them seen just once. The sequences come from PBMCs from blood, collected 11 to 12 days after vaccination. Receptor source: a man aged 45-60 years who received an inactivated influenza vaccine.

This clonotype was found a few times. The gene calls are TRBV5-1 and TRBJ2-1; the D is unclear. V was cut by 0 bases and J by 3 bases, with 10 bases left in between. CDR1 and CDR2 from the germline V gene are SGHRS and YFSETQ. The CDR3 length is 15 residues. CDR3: CASSLGPAGYNEQFF. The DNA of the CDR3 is TGCGCCAGCAGCTTGGGGCCGGCCGGCTACAATGAGCAGTTCTTC.

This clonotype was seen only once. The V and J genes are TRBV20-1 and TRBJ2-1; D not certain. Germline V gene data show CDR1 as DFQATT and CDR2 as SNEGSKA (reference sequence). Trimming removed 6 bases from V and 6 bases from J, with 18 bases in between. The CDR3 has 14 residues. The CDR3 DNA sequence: TGCAGTGCCCGTCGTCGGGCGGCGGCCAATGAGCAGTTCTTC. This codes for CSARRRAAANEQFF.

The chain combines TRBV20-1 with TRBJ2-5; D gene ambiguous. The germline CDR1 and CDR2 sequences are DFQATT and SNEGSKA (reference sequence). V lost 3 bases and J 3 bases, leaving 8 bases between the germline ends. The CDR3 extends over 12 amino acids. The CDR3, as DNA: TGCAGTGCTAGCACAGACAAAGAGACCCAGTACTTC. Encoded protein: CSASTDKETQYF.

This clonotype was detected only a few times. As DNA, the CDR3 is TGTGCCAGCAACTCGGCGGGGACCACCTACGAGCAGTACTTC. Translation: CASNSAGTTYEQYF. The genes are TRBV11-2 and TRBJ2-7; tentative D call: TRBD2 (6 bases). This CDR3 has 14 residues. V lost 7 bases and J lost 2, with 15 bases in between. CDR1 and CDR2 (germline): SGHAT, FQNNGV.

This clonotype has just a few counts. CDR3 in amino acids: CASSFPSSTDTQYF. DNA of the CDR3: TGTGCCAGCAGTTTCCCGTCAAGCACAGATACGCAGTATTTT. The chain employs TRBV12-3 or TRBV12-4 and TRBJ2-3; D is uncertain. CDR3 size: 14 residues. Deletions cut 3 bases from V and 0 bases from J, with 7 bases between.

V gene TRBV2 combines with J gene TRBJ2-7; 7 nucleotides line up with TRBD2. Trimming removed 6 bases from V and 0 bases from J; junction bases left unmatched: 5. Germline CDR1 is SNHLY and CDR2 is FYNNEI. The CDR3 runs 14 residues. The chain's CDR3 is CASRGGGYSYEQYF. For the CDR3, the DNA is TGTGCCAGCAGGGGGGGGGGTTACTCCTACGAGCAGTACTTC.

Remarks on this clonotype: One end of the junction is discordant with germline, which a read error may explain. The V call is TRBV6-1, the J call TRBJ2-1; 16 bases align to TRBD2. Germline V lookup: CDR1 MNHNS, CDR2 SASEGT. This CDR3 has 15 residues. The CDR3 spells CATFSPGLAGGAINF. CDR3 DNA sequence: TGTGCCACCTTTTCACCGGGACTAGCGGGAGGGGCCATTAACTTC.

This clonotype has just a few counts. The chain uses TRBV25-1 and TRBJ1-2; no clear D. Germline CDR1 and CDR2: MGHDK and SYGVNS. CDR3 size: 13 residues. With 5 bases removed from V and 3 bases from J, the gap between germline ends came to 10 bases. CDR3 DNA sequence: TGTGCCAGCAGTCGCGACTCCCACTATGGCTACACCTTC. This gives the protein CASSRDSHYGYTF.

The CDR3 loop reads CASSQARAKQETQYF. Written as DNA, the CDR3 is TGTGCCAGCAGCCAAGCCCGAGCCAAACAAGAGACCCAGTACTTC. The chain has TRBV14 and TRBJ2-5; D gene ambiguous. CDR1 and CDR2 from the germline V gene are SGHDN and FVKESK. V lost 1 base, J lost 2 bases, and 11 bases lay in between. The CDR3 runs to 15 residues.

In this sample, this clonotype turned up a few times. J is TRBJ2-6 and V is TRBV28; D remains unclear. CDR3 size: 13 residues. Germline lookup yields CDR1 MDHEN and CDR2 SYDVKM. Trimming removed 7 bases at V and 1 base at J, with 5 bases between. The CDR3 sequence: CASTRSGANVLTF. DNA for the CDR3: TGTGCCAGCACACGGTCTGGGGCCAACGTCCTGACTTTC.

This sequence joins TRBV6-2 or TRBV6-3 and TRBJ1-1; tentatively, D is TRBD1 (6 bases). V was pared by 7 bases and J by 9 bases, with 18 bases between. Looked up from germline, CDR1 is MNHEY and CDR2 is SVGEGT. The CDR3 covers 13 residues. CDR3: CASKRQATVKAFF. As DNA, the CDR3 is TGTGCCAGCAAGAGACAGGCGACGGTAAAAGCTTTCTTT.

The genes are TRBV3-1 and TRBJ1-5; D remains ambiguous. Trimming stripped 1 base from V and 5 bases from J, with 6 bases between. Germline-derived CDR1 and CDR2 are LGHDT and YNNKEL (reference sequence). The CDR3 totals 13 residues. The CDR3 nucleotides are TGTGCCAGCAGCCAAGTCTCAGATCAGCCCCAGCATTTT. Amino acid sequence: CASSQVSDQPQHF.

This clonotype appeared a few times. CDR3 coding DNA: TGCGCCAGCAGCGAAACGACAGATAACTATGGCTACACCTTC. It translates to CASSETTDNYGYTF. This chain connects TRBV5-1 to TRBJ1-2; D is possibly TRBD1 (5 bases). V lost 4 bases and J 1 base, leaving 11 bases between the germline ends. CDR3 length: 14 residues. Germline V gene data show CDR1 as SGHRS and CDR2 as YFSETQ. Complete variable domain (other parts from reference TRBV5-1 and TRBJ1-2): KAGVTQTPRYLIKTRGQQVTLSCSPISGHRSVSWYQQTPGQGLQFLFEYFSETQRNKGNFPGRFSGRQFSNSRSEMNVSTLELGDSALYLCASSETTDNYGYTFGSGTRLTVV.

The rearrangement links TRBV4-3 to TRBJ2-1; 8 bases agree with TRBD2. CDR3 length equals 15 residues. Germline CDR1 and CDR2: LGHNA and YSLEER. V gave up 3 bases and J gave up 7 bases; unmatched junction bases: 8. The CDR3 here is CASSQLGGVGNEQFF. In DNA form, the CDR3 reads TGCGCCAGCAGCCAGCTCGGGGGGGTAGGGAATGAGCAGTTCTTC.

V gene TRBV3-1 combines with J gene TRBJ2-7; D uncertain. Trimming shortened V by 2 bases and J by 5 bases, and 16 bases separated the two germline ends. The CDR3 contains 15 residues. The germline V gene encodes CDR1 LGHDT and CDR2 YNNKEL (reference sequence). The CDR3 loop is CASSQSAAGTDEQYF. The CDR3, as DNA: TGTGCCAGCAGCCAATCAGCAGCCGGCACGGACGAGCAGTACTTC.

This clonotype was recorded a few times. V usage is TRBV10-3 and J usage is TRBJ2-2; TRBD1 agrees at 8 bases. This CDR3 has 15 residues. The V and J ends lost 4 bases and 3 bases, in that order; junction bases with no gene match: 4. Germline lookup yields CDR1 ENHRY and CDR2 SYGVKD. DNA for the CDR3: TGTGCCATCAGTGCCCAGGGGGCCGACACCGGGGAGCTGTTTTTT. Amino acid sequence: CAISAQGADTGELFF.

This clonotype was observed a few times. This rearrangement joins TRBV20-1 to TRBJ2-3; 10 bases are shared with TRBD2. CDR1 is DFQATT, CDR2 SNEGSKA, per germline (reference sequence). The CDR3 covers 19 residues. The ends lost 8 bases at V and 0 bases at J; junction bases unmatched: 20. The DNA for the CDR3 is TGCAGTACCCTCCCCCTAGCGGGGGTCACGAATCCTAGCACAGATACGCAGTATTTT. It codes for CSTLPLAGVTNPSTDTQYF.

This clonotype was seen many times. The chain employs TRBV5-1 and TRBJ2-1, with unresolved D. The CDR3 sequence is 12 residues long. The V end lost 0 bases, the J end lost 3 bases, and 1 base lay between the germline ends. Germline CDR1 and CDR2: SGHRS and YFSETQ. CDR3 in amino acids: CASSLDYNEQFF. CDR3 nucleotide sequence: TGCGCCAGCAGCTTGGACTACAATGAGCAGTTCTTC.

This CDR3 reads CATRGGQAYNEQFF. The CDR3 DNA follows: TGTGCCACCCGGGGAGGGCAGGCTTACAATGAGCAGTTCTTC. The chain combines TRBV10-3 with TRBJ2-1; 7 bases are a match to TRBD2. CDR3 length equals 14 residues. V gave up 10 bases and J gave up 4 bases; unmatched junction bases: 10. Germline lookup yields CDR1 ENHRY and CDR2 SYGVKD.

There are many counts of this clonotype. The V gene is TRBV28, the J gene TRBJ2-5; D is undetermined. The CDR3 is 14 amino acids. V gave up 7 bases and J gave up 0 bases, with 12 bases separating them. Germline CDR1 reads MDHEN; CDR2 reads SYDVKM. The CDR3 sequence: CASNANAHQETQYF. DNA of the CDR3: TGTGCCAGCAATGCAAACGCCCACCAAGAGACCCAGTACTTC.

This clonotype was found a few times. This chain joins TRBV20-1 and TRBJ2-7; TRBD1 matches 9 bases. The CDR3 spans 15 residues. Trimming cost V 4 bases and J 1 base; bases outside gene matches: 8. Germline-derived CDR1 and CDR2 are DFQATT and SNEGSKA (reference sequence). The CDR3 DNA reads TGCAGTGCTACTCCTGTCGGGACAGGGTCCTACGAGCAGTACTTC. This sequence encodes CSATPVGTGSYEQYF.

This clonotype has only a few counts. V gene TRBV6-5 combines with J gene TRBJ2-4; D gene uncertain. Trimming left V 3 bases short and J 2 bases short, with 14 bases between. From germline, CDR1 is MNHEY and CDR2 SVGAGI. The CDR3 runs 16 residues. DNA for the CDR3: TGTGCCAGCAGTTATCCCGGTGGGAATCCCAAAAACATTCAGTACTTC. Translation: CASSYPGGNPKNIQYF.